This TCR beta chain was sequenced for a study of cytomegalovirus exposure and HLA in healthy donors. About the study: The study's early data release held approximately 91 million unique TCRs from HLA-typed donors. General study findings and limits: CMV serostatus was the sole immune exposure information available. Analysis performed later found more than 15,000 TCR beta sequences associated with HLA alleles at 0.05 false discovery rate.

Researchers ran the PCR with 60 Vbeta and 13 Jbeta primers. Only in-frame clones appear in the TCRdb table, and some are missing; sequencing was by immunoSEQ multiplex PCR. The data show about 120,000 clones, approximately 80% seen once. This clone was seen a few times. The antigen is unknown. V lost 1 base to trimming and J lost 1 base, with 10 bases between them. The CDR3 sequence is 14 residues long. Germline loops: CDR1 GTSNPN, CDR2 SVGIG (reference sequence). The specimen was PBMCs. The rearrangement links TRBV30 to TRBJ1-1; TRBD1 might be the D (5 bases). The receptor was isolated from a woman aged 30 to 39 in good health and CMV-seronegative. The CDR3 bases are TGTGCCTGGAGTGGAGGACACGAGAACACTGAAGCTTTCTTT. Protein sequence: CAWSGGHENTEAFF.